This TCR beta chain was profiled in a study of T cell responses to AZD1222 COVID-19 vaccine. Analysis merged second doses at about 4 or about 12 weeks. The CDR3 totals 13 residues. Per the germline V gene, CDR1 is SQVTM and CDR2 is ANQGSEA. Deletions cut 7 bases from V and 1 base from J, with 8 bases between. Profiled with immunoSEQ multiplex PCR; TCRdb holds only in-frame clones, not every one. The repertoire has 120,000 or so clones, roughly 90% of them found once; the top ten carry about 2.6%. Concerning this clone: The antigen remains unidentified.

Study-level results: At 160-218 and 743-854, vaccine-associated CD4 TCRs were dominant, and they spanned spike. As reported, nearly half of all spike-specific TCRs target variant regions that are unmutated. At baseline, just a handful of AZD1222 recipients tested seropositive.

The sample here was peripheral blood, taken 28 days after the second AZD1222 dose. The genes are TRBV29-1 and TRBJ2-6; the D is unclear. This sequence was found in an adult who received the AZD1222 COVID-19 vaccine. The CDR3 DNA follows: TGCAGCGCAGGTATATCTGGGGCCAACGTCCTGACTTTC. This gives the protein CSAGISGANVLTF.